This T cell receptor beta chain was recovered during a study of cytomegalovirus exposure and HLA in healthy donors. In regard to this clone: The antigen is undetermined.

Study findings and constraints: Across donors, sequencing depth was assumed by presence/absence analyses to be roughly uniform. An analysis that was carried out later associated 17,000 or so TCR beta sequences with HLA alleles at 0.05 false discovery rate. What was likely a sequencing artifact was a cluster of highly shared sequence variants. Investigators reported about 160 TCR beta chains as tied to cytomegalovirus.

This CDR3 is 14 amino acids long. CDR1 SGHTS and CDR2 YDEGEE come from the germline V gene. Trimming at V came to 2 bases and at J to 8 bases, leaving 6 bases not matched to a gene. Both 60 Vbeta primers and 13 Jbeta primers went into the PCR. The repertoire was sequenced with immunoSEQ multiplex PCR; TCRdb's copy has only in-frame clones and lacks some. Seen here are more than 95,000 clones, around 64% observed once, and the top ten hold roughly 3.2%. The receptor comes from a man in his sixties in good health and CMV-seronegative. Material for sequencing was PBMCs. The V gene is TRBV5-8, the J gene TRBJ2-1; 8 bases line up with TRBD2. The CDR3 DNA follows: TGTGCCAGCAGCTTCGGGGGGGCCGACGATGAGCAGTTCTTC. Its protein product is CASSFGGADDEQFF.